A single sample gave rise to the 23 T cell receptor beta chains below, sequenced in a study of blood T cell repertoires in COVID-19. Generated by immunoSEQ multiplex PCR, the TCRdb table keeps only in-frame clones and is missing some. Among about 210,000 clones, approximately 91% were seen once, and the ten largest hold around 4.8%. Sequenced: peripheral blood. The origin of the receptors is a woman between 40 and 50 years old with acute or convalescent COVID-19.

V usage is TRBV14 and J usage is TRBJ1-2; tentatively, D is TRBD1 (6 bases). V lost 5 bases and J 8 bases, leaving 21 bases between the germline ends. Germline CDR1 reads SGHDN; CDR2 reads FVKESK. This CDR3 comprises 15 residues. The CDR3 DNA is TGTGCCAGCAGCTATTACAGGGCGGTCAAGGAGGGCTACACCTTC. Translating it yields CASSYYRAVKEGYTF.

The V call is TRBV7-8, the J call TRBJ1-1; 8 positions agree with TRBD1. After removal of 4 bases from V and 3 bases from J, the junction contained 10 bases not matched to a gene. The germline V gene has CDR1 SGHVS and CDR2 FQNEAQ. This CDR3 region has 16 residues. This chain's CDR3 is CASSSDRGFRHTEAFF. For the CDR3, the DNA is TGTGCCAGCAGCTCTGACAGGGGATTCCGCCACACTGAAGCTTTCTTT.

The chain combines TRBV10-3 with TRBJ1-1; TRBD1 is a possible D gene (5 bases). The V and J ends lost 4 bases and 7 bases respectively, with 16 bases between them. The CDR3 length is 14 residues. CDR1 ENHRY and CDR2 SYGVKD come from the germline V gene. CDR3 coding DNA: TGTGCCATCAGTGGGCGGGGAGGTGACAGTGAAGCTTTCTTT. Translated, it gives CAISGRGGDSEAFF.

The chain combines TRBV10-3 with TRBJ1-1; 9 bases map to TRBD1. Trimming cost V 3 bases and J 6 bases; bases outside gene matches: 8. The V gene's germline CDR1 is ENHRY and CDR2 SYGVKD. The CDR3 is 15 residues long. The CDR3 nucleotides are TGTGCCATCAGTGAAGGACAGGGGACGGCCTCTGAAGCTTTCTTT. Its protein is CAISEGQGTASEAFF.

The V and J genes are TRBV4-1 and TRBJ1-1, with D possibly matching TRBD1 (5 bases). Germline assignment: CDR1 MGHRA and CDR2 YSYEKL. This CDR3 comprises 15 residues. V lost 1 base to trimming and J lost 0 bases, with 9 bases between them. CDR3 DNA sequence: TGCGCCAGCAGCCAAGGCGACAGCTTGAACACTGAAGCTTTCTTT. Its protein is CASSQGDSLNTEAFF.

The chain joins TRBV6-5 to TRBJ2-1; 8 bases match TRBD2. CDR1 is MNHEY and CDR2 is SVGAGI in the germline V gene. The J segment lost 6 bases and the V segment lost 2 bases, leaving 6 bases of the junction unmatched. This CDR3 has 15 residues. In nucleotides, the CDR3 is TGTGCCAGCAGTTACAAGGTAGCGGGGAGCAATGAGCAGTTCTTC. It translates to CASSYKVAGSNEQFF.

In this sample, this clone turned up once. This chain connects TRBV13 to TRBJ1-3; no clear D. Germline CDR1 and CDR2: PRHDT and FYEKMQ (reference sequence). The CDR3 spans 14 residues. V was trimmed by 4 bases and J by 0 bases, leaving 7 bases between them. The CDR3 DNA reads as TGTGCCAGCAGCTCAGATAACTCTGGAAACACCATATATTTT. This encodes CASSSDNSGNTIYF.

The V gene is TRBV10-2, the J gene TRBJ1-5; unclear D gene. Trimming pared 8 bases from V and 0 bases from J, leaving 11 bases between. The length of the CDR3 is 14 residues. Germline V CDR1 and CDR2: WSHSY, SAAADI. The CDR3 region has the DNA TGCGCCAGCGGCACAGAGATTAGCAATCAGCCCCAGCATTTT. Translation: CASGTEISNQPQHF.

This chain links TRBV6-2 or TRBV6-3 with TRBJ1-1; a weak D match, TRBD1 (5 bases). The ends were cut back, 3 bases at V and 1 base at J, with 15 bases in the middle. The germline CDR1 and CDR2 sequences are MNHEY and SVGEGT. The CDR3 totals 16 residues. CDR3 loop: CASSYRQGGANTEAFF. CDR3 DNA: TGTGCCAGCAGTTATCGGCAGGGAGGAGCGAACACTGAAGCTTTCTTT.

This clone was counted once. The J gene is TRBJ2-5, the V gene TRBV10-3; D may be TRBD1 (5 bases). V lost 6 bases and J lost 1, with 15 bases in between. The germline CDR1 and CDR2 sequences are ENHRY and SYGVKD. The CDR3 has 15 amino acids. The CDR3 region is CAIRASTGIQETQYF. Here the CDR3 DNA reads TGTGCCATCAGGGCCTCCACAGGAATCCAAGAGACCCAGTACTTC.

This clone was seen once. The chain uses TRBV13 and TRBJ1-3; perhaps TRBD1 as D (6 bases). This CDR3 region has 14 residues. Looked up from germline, CDR1 is PRHDT and CDR2 is FYEKMQ (reference sequence). Trimming took off 0 bases at V and 3 bases at J, with 6 bases between the two ends. The CDR3 sequence is CASSLGRGGNTIYF. The CDR3 coding sequence is TGTGCCAGCAGCTTAGGCAGGGGTGGAAACACCATATATTTT.

This clone was detected only once. The chain is built from TRBV19 and TRBJ1-1; 12 positions agree with TRBD1. The CDR3 loop spans 15 amino acids. Trimming removed 4 bases from V and 6 bases from J; junction bases left unmatched: 6. Germline V gene sequence: CDR1 LNHDA, CDR2 SQIVND (reference sequence). The CDR3, as DNA: TGTGCCAGTAGTACCCGGGACAGGGGGCGATCTGAAGCTTTCTTT. Amino acid sequence: CASSTRDRGRSEAFF. The full variable domain, in which reference TRBV19 and TRBJ1-1 provide the parts outside the CDR3, is DGGITQSPKYLFRKEGQNVTLSCEQNLNHDAMYWYRQDPGQGLRLIYYSQIVNDFQKGDIAEGYSVSREKKESFPLTVTSAQKNPTAFYLCASSTRDRGRSEAFFGQGTRLTVV.

This rearrangement joins TRBV2 to TRBJ1-4; TRBD1 agrees at 10 bases. The germline CDR1 and CDR2 sequences are SNHLY and FYNNEI. The CDR3 covers 19 residues. Unmatched junction bases numbered 14, after V lost 3 bases and J lost 4 bases. The CDR3: CASSDSVGTGVIRNEKLFF. CDR3 nucleotides: TGTGCCAGCAGTGACTCAGTCGGGACAGGGGTGATTCGTAATGAAAAACTGTTTTTT.

The chain employs TRBV15 and TRBJ1-2, with unresolved D. The V gene's germline CDR1 is LNHNV and CDR2 YYDKDF (reference sequence). CDR3 size: 15 residues. The germline V and J ends were trimmed by 5 bases and 4 bases, with 17 bases remaining between them. CDR3 region: CATSPHQDLLYGYTF. In nucleotides, the CDR3 is TGTGCCACCAGCCCTCATCAGGATCTTCTCTATGGCTACACCTTC.

The chain joins TRBV4-2 to TRBJ2-5, with 7 bases fitting TRBD2. This CDR3 spans 15 amino acids. Germline assignment: CDR1 LGHNA and CDR2 YNFKEQ. V trimming: 0 bases; J trimming: 1 base; junction bases outside the gene matches: 2. The CDR3 DNA follows: TGTGCCAGCAGCCAAGATTCGGGGGGCCAAGAGACCCAGTACTTC. It codes for CASSQDSGGQETQYF.

This chain connects TRBV28 to TRBJ2-2; TRBD1 might be the D (6 bases). The germline gives CDR1 MDHEN, CDR2 SYDVKM. The CDR3 runs 14 residues. V was cut by 6 bases and J by 1 base, with 9 bases left in between. The CDR3 sequence: CASSQTGNTGELFF. Written as DNA, the CDR3 is TGTGCCAGCAGCCAGACAGGGAACACCGGGGAGCTGTTTTTT.

This chain joins TRBV3-1 (or the pseudogene TRBV3-2) and TRBJ2-5; D might be TRBD1 (5 bases). Deletions cut 0 bases from V and 1 base from J, with 18 bases between. In germline, CDR1 is LGHDT, CDR2 YNNKEL (reference sequence). The CDR3 has 18 amino acids. The CDR3 protein is CASSQEPLRWTSQETQYF. The CDR3 nucleotides read TGTGCCAGCAGCCAAGAACCCCTACGGTGGACAAGCCAAGAGACCCAGTACTTC.

This sequence joins TRBV7-2 and TRBJ1-5; D not certain. Germline V lookup: CDR1 SGHTA, CDR2 FQGNSA. CDR3 length equals 14 residues. V lost 6 bases to trimming and J lost 4 bases, with 13 bases between them. CDR3 sequence reads: CASSNGPGNQPQHF. In DNA form, the CDR3 reads TGTGCCAGCAGTAACGGACCGGGGAATCAGCCCCAGCATTTT.

This chain connects TRBV2 to TRBJ2-3; 14 bases are a match to TRBD2. Per germline, CDR1 SNHLY and CDR2 FYNNEI. Trimming removed 4 bases from V and 0 bases from J; junction bases left unmatched: 6. This CDR3 has 18 residues. CDR3 in amino acids: CASSARGTSGSSTDTQYF. In nucleotides, the CDR3 is TGTGCCAGCAGTGCTAGAGGGACTAGCGGGAGTAGCACAGATACGCAGTATTTT.

V is TRBV5-1 and J is TRBJ1-4, with no clear D. The CDR3 runs to 12 residues. The V end was cut by 9 bases, the J end by 15 bases, with 21 bases between. Germline V gene lookup returns CDR1 SGHRS and CDR2 YFSETQ. DNA of the CDR3: TGCGCCACCCATACCGATTGGGAGAGGATGTTTTTT. Encoded protein: CATHTDWERMFF. The whole variable domain, filled in from reference TRBV5-1 and TRBJ1-4, reads KAGVTQTPRYLIKTRGQQVTLSCSPISGHRSVSWYQQTPGQGLQFLFEYFSETQRNKGNFPGRFSGRQFSNSRSEMNVSTLELGDSALYLCATHTDWERMFFGSGTQLSVL.

The chain has TRBV11-2 and TRBJ1-6, with 9 bases that match TRBD1. The V segment lost 6 bases and the J segment 5 bases; nucleotides outside the gene matches: 11. Germline CDR1 SGHAT, CDR2 FQNNGV. This CDR3 contains 17 residues. The CDR3 sequence: CASRSGGDRAHNSPLHF. The CDR3 DNA sequence: TGTGCCAGCAGGTCTGGCGGGGACAGGGCCCATAATTCACCCCTCCACTTT.

This chain joins TRBV11-2 and TRBJ2-1; D unresolved. The germline gives CDR1 SGHAT, CDR2 FQNNGV. V lost 3 bases and J lost 4, with 7 bases in between. This CDR3 region has 13 residues. The CDR3 reads CASSFNSYNEQFF. In DNA, the CDR3 is TGTGCCAGCAGCTTTAACTCATACAATGAGCAGTTCTTC.

The gene calls are TRBV12-3 or TRBV12-4 and TRBJ1-2; no firm D call. Trimming removed 7 bases from V and 4 bases from J, with 13 bases in between. CDR3 length: 13 amino acids. The chain's CDR3 is CASTPPGLYGYTF. In DNA, the CDR3 is TGTGCCAGCACACCACCGGGTCTCTATGGCTACACCTTC.